These T cell receptor beta chains were read from a single sample in a study of CD8 T cells in ankylosing spondylitis. TCRdb ran MiXCR on the 5' RACE reads and lists one entry per CDR3 protein. The repertoire holds some 200,000 distinct CDR3 sequences, with more than 10% as singletons. The sequenced sample consisted of blood, either unsorted or a sorted T cell fraction (not recorded which). These receptor sequences come from a male donor with ankylosing spondylitis or in good health (not recorded which). Each CDR3 is given without its conserved first and last residue. Fields, in order: J gene, CDR3 length, V gene, CDR3 protein.

j_call: TRBJ2-7
cdr3_length: 14
v_call: TRBV4-2
cdr3_aa: ASSQDVGTNSYEQY

j_call: TRBJ1-1
cdr3_length: 9
v_call: TRBV11-1
cdr3_aa: ACPTVTEAF

j_call: TRBJ1-2
cdr3_length: 10
v_call: TRBV19
cdr3_aa: ASSKYNYGYT

j_call: TRBJ1-5
cdr3_length: 13
v_call: TRBV12-3/TRBV12-4
cdr3_aa: ASSFGQFSNQPQH

j_call: TRBJ1-1
cdr3_length: 12
v_call: TRBV7-9
cdr3_aa: ASSSYSQNTEAF

j_call: TRBJ2-3
cdr3_length: 15
v_call: TRBV4-1
cdr3_aa: ASSQVLSGGASDTQY

j_call: TRBJ2-1
cdr3_length: 15
v_call: TRBV7-9
cdr3_aa: ASSLINWGLAPNEQF

j_call: TRBJ2-2
cdr3_length: 14
v_call: TRBV25-1
cdr3_aa: ASSESAGGVTGELF

j_call: TRBJ2-7
cdr3_length: 14
v_call: TRBV12-5
cdr3_aa: ASGSTGGAVSYEQY

j_call: TRBJ1-2
cdr3_length: 12
v_call: TRBV7-9
cdr3_aa: ASRGDSENYGYT

j_call: TRBJ1-1
cdr3_length: 12
v_call: TRBV12-3/TRBV12-4
cdr3_aa: ASSLSRGHTEAF

j_call: TRBJ1-2
cdr3_length: 13
v_call: TRBV7-9
cdr3_aa: ASSLGVARGYGYT

j_call: TRBJ1-1
cdr3_length: 13
v_call: TRBV12-3/TRBV12-4
cdr3_aa: ASSLLAGTNTEAF

j_call: TRBJ2-7
cdr3_length: 9
v_call: TRBV15
cdr3_aa: ATSRAGEQY

j_call: TRBJ1-5
cdr3_length: 12
v_call: TRBV7-9
cdr3_aa: ASSLAGAHQPQH

j_call: TRBJ2-3
cdr3_length: 13
v_call: TRBV20-1
cdr3_aa: SAKSPDRVTDTQY

j_call: TRBJ2-7
cdr3_length: 13
v_call: TRBV12-3/TRBV12-4
cdr3_aa: ASSPMTGVLYEQY

j_call: TRBJ2-2
cdr3_length: 13
v_call: TRBV3-1
cdr3_aa: ASSPPDRATGELF

j_call: TRBJ2-2
cdr3_length: 13
v_call: TRBV2
cdr3_aa: ASSEPTGDTGELF

j_call: TRBJ2-1
cdr3_length: 14
v_call: TRBV6-1
cdr3_aa: ASSQLAGGKNNEQF

j_call: TRBJ2-1
cdr3_length: 19
v_call: TRBV12-3/TRBV12-4
cdr3_aa: ASSFWILGRGTRVSYNEQF

j_call: TRBJ2-4
cdr3_length: 13
v_call: TRBV27
cdr3_aa: ASSLVETAKNIQY

j_call: TRBJ1-3
cdr3_length: 14
v_call: TRBV12-5
cdr3_aa: ASGLGQVLSGNTIY

j_call: TRBJ2-1
cdr3_length: 11
v_call: TRBV4-2
cdr3_aa: ASSQDLGNEQF

j_call: TRBJ2-1
cdr3_length: 13
v_call: TRBV7-9
cdr3_aa: ASMRSGSSYNEQF

j_call: TRBJ2-7
cdr3_length: 12
v_call: TRBV2
cdr3_aa: ASRESGSSYEQY

j_call: TRBJ2-1
cdr3_length: 14
v_call: TRBV29-1
cdr3_aa: SVEVYGTGAYNEQF

j_call: TRBJ2-1
cdr3_length: 16
v_call: TRBV4-2
cdr3_aa: ASSQDVSGTSADNEQF

j_call: TRBJ2-1
cdr3_length: 13
v_call: TRBV20-1
cdr3_aa: SANHRDLVNNEQF

j_call: TRBJ2-7
cdr3_length: 12
v_call: TRBV13
cdr3_aa: ASSFGLAGPEQY

j_call: TRBJ2-7
cdr3_length: 11
v_call: TRBV3-1
cdr3_aa: ASSQGQSYEQY

j_call: TRBJ2-7
cdr3_length: 13
v_call: TRBV27
cdr3_aa: ASSLGLAGAYEQY

j_call: TRBJ1-1
cdr3_length: 10
v_call: TRBV29-1
cdr3_aa: SVEDLETEAF

j_call: TRBJ2-7
cdr3_length: 10
v_call: TRBV12-3/TRBV12-4
cdr3_aa: ASGPVSNEQY

j_call: TRBJ2-7
cdr3_length: 13
v_call: TRBV4-2
cdr3_aa: ASSQDGGTAYEQY

j_call: TRBJ2-2
cdr3_length: 13
v_call: TRBV11-2
cdr3_aa: ASELAGANTGELF

j_call: TRBJ2-3
cdr3_length: 12
v_call: TRBV2
cdr3_aa: ASIIGRGTDTQY

j_call: TRBJ2-1
cdr3_length: 15
v_call: TRBV10-1
cdr3_aa: ASSESIPGSSYNEQF

j_call: TRBJ1-1
cdr3_length: 13
v_call: TRBV6-5
cdr3_aa: ASSYSSSMNTEAF